This T cell receptor (beta chain) was recovered during a study of shared clonotypes between healthy human individuals. Measured with immunoSEQ multiplex PCR; TCRdb has only the in-frame clones, and not every one. The sample has about 650,000 clones, nearly 97% seen once. Selected positively for CCR7 and CD45RO-negative, naive CD8 cells excluded terminally differentiated effector memory CD45RA+ cells. V was pared by 5 bases and J by 3 bases, with 7 bases between. The length of the CDR3 is 12 residues. Germline V gene data show CDR1 as MNHEY and CDR2 as SMNVEV (reference sequence). The V and J genes are TRBV27 and TRBJ1-1; D may be TRBD1 (5 bases). The origin of this receptor is a woman aged 30 to 39 in good health. Sequenced material: naive CD8+ T cells sorted from blood. The chain's CDR3 is CASSPGDTEAFF. CDR3 coding DNA: TGTGCCAGCAGTCCGGGGGACACTGAAGCTTTCTTT.